Presented here are 32 T cell receptor beta chains from one specimen sequenced in a study of cytomegalovirus exposure and HLA in healthy donors (dated by TCRdb to about 2017). The method behind the library was the immunoSEQ multiplex PCR assay. The multiplex PCR relied on a mix of 60 forward primers for TCR Vbeta segments and 13 reverse primers for TCR Jbeta segments. In its TCRdb copy, this immuneACCESS table keeps in-frame sequences only and misses some clones. Where compared with another copy, unresolved V genes explain less than half of these, and the others have no known cause. In this sample the table shows approximately 190,000 clones, about 87% of which occur a single time. Together, the top ten hold 1% to 1.5% of the sample. The sequenced sample consisted of PBMCs. The receptors stem from a man under 40 in good health and CMV-seronegative.

This chain connects TRBV4-1 to TRBJ2-5; TRBD2 might be the D (6 bases). The length of the CDR3 is 17 residues. The V gene's germline CDR1 is MGHRA and CDR2 YSYEKL. Trimming took 3 bases from V and 5 from J, leaving 22 bases between them. The CDR3 DNA reads TGCGCCAGCAGCCATGCGCCAGGGACTTCCAGGGACGAGACCCAGTACTTC. Amino acid sequence: CASSHAPGTSRDETQYF.

This rearrangement joins TRBV4-1 to TRBJ1-1, with TRBD1 identical over 8 bases. This CDR3 is 16 amino acids long. CDR1 and CDR2 from the germline V gene are MGHRA and YSYEKL. V was pared by 5 bases and J by 1 base, with 9 bases of the junction left unmatched. CDR3 sequence reads: CASSRRDRSKNTEAFF. The CDR3 coding sequence is TGCGCCAGCAGCAGGAGGGACAGGTCAAAGAACACTGAAGCTTTCTTT.

The V gene is TRBV19, the J gene TRBJ2-1, with 8 nucleotides matching TRBD2. The CDR3 spans 14 residues. V lost 7 bases to trimming and J lost 9 bases; unmatched junction nucleotides: 11. Germline V gives CDR1 LNHDA, CDR2 SQIVND (reference sequence). The CDR3: CASTPGAGGGEQFF. DNA for the CDR3: TGTGCCAGTACCCCGGGCGCCGGGGGGGGTGAGCAGTTCTTC.

The chain employs TRBV18 and TRBJ2-2; possible D gene TRBD2, 5 bases. V lost 0 bases and J lost 3, with 11 bases in between. The CDR3 consists of 16 residues. The germline CDR1 and CDR2 sequences are KGHSH and LQKENI. CDR3 loop: CASSPPSRGHTGELFF. CDR3 DNA sequence: TGTGCCAGCTCACCACCGTCGAGAGGGCACACCGGGGAGCTGTTTTTT.

The chain carries TRBV14 and TRBJ2-7; 7 bases match TRBD1. From germline, CDR1 is SGHDN and CDR2 FVKESK. The CDR3 is 15 amino acids. V lost 3 bases to trimming and J lost 4 bases; unmatched junction nucleotides: 9. The CDR3 loop reads CASSHRQGLGYEQYF. For the CDR3, the DNA is TGTGCCAGCAGCCATCGACAGGGTCTAGGGTACGAGCAGTACTTC.

The chain is built from TRBV25-1 and TRBJ1-4; 9 bases fit TRBD1. Germline lookup yields CDR1 MGHDK and CDR2 SYGVNS. V lost 2 bases, J lost 3 bases, and 10 bases stayed unmatched. This CDR3 region has 18 residues. Here the CDR3 reads CASSEVPGQGRANEKLFF. CDR3 DNA sequence: TGTGCCAGCAGTGAAGTCCCGGGACAGGGTAGGGCTAATGAAAAACTGTTTTTT. Full variable domain (remainder filled in from reference TRBV25-1 and TRBJ1-4): EADIYQTPRYLVIGTGKKITLECSQTMGHDKMYWYQQDPGMELHLIHYSYGVNSTEKGDLSSESTVSRIRTEHFPLTLESARPSHTSQYLCASSEVPGQGRANEKLFFGSGTQLSVL.

This clone has a single count. This chain uses TRBV18 with TRBJ2-3, with 9 bases fitting TRBD2. CDR3 length: 20 residues. The V gene's germline CDR1 is KGHSH and CDR2 LQKENI. The J segment lost 4 bases and the V segment lost 1 base, leaving 18 bases of the junction unmatched. The DNA for the CDR3 is TGTGCCAGCTCACCACTGGAAAGCGGTCTGACTAGCGGTGTGTCAGATACGCAGTATTTT. This translates into CASSPLESGLTSGVSDTQYF.

This chain uses TRBV4-2 with TRBJ2-7; 8 bases match TRBD2. Germline CDR1 and CDR2: LGHNA and YNFKEQ. With 4 bases clipped from V and 12 bases from J, the junction kept 5 bases outside the gene matches. The CDR3 consists of 11 residues. This CDR3 reads CASSPGGEWYF. The CDR3 DNA follows: TGTGCCAGCAGCCCGGGGGGGGAGTGGTACTTC.

This rearrangement joins TRBV14 to TRBJ1-2; D not resolved. V shed 1 base and J shed 2 bases, with 14 bases lying between them. This CDR3 has 16 residues. The germline CDR1 and CDR2 sequences are SGHDN and FVKESK. CDR3: CASSQASRTENYGYTF. DNA of the CDR3: TGTGCCAGCAGCCAAGCCTCTCGGACTGAGAACTATGGCTACACCTTC.

V is TRBV29-1 and J is TRBJ2-5, with 7 positions matching TRBD1. The CDR3 runs 14 residues. V shed 0 bases and J 5 bases; nucleotides not matched to a gene: 6. Germline V gene sequence: CDR1 SQVTM, CDR2 ANQGSEA. CDR3 protein: CSVEDKTGWETQYF. In DNA, the CDR3 is TGCAGCGTTGAAGATAAGACAGGGTGGGAGACCCAGTACTTC.

The V call is TRBV2, the J call TRBJ2-1, with a weak D call TRBD1 (5 bases). Trimming left V 6 bases short and J 4 bases short, with 19 bases between. From germline, CDR1 is SNHLY and CDR2 FYNNEI. This CDR3 contains 16 residues. The CDR3 reads CASRRRRDRGYNEQFF. As DNA, the CDR3 is TGTGCCAGCAGGCGTCGAAGAGACAGAGGTTACAATGAGCAGTTCTTC.

The J gene is TRBJ2-3, the V gene TRBV19; D remains unclear. The germline V gene has CDR1 LNHDA and CDR2 SQIVND (reference sequence). The CDR3 length is 12 residues. Trimming removed 2 bases from V and 6 bases from J, with 6 bases in between. The DNA for the CDR3 is TGTGCCAGTAGTATAAGCGATGATACGCAGTATTTT. It specifies CASSISDDTQYF.

The chain couples TRBV15 to TRBJ2-3; weak D call: TRBD1 (5 bases). CDR3 size: 15 residues. Germline V gene sequence: CDR1 LNHNV, CDR2 YYDKDF (reference sequence). V gave up 1 base and J gave up 4 bases, with 12 bases separating them. The CDR3 reads CATSRVSGYPDTQYF. The CDR3 coding sequence is TGTGCCACCAGCAGAGTCTCAGGGTACCCAGATACGCAGTATTTT.

This sequence joins TRBV6-5 and TRBJ1-1; 7 nucleotides match TRBD1. Germline-derived CDR1 and CDR2 are MNHEY and SVGAGI. This CDR3 is 12 amino acids long. V lost 5 bases and J lost 11; bases outside the gene matches: 8. CDR3 sequence reads: CASSLRGQRAFF. As DNA, the CDR3 is TGTGCCAGCAGTCTAAGGGGGCAGCGGGCTTTCTTT.

Comment on this clone: Distinct nucleotide sequences in the sample also encode this CDR3. The genes are TRBV18 and TRBJ1-4; D unresolved. The CDR3 runs to 14 residues. Germline CDR1 KGHSH, CDR2 LQKENI. Between the trimmed V and J ends, which lost 6 bases and 0 bases, there was a span of 8 bases. The CDR3 DNA follows: TGTGCCAGCTCCCTCGGTGCAACTAATGAAAAACTGTTTTTT. It encodes CASSLGATNEKLFF.

This clone was seen only once. The chain links TRBV29-1 to TRBJ2-7, with 9 positions matching TRBD1. V lost 8 bases, J lost 5 bases, and 7 bases stayed unmatched. The CDR3 sequence is 12 residues long. Germline V gene sequence: CDR1 SQVTM, CDR2 ANQGSEA. CDR3 DNA sequence: TGCAGCAACCGGGACAGGGAAGACGAGCAGTACTTC. This gives the protein CSNRDREDEQYF.

This chain links TRBV6-1 with TRBJ1-5; 8 bases match TRBD1. The trim removed 6 bases at V and 0 bases at J, leaving 4 bases unmatched. The CDR3 loop spans 15 amino acids. Germline assignment: CDR1 MNHNS and CDR2 SASEGT. As DNA, the CDR3 is TGTGCCAGCAGGGGGACAGGTAATAGCAATCAGCCCCAGCATTTT. It specifies CASRGTGNSNQPQHF.

V gene TRBV19 combines with J gene TRBJ1-2; 10 bases are shared with TRBD1. Germline V lookup: CDR1 LNHDA, CDR2 SQIVND (reference sequence). The CDR3 is 15 amino acids. Trimming cost V 5 bases and J 6 bases; bases outside gene matches: 9. CDR3 amino acids: CASSSRDRGLHGYTF. CDR3 bases: TGTGCCAGTAGTTCTAGGGACAGGGGACTCCATGGCTACACCTTC.

The chain employs TRBV19 and TRBJ2-7, with D possibly TRBD1 on 5 matching bases. Trimming removed 6 bases at V and 5 bases at J, with 14 bases between. This CDR3 is built from 13 residues. Germline CDR1 reads LNHDA; CDR2 reads SQIVND (reference sequence). The DNA for the CDR3 is TGTGCCAGTAGGGAGACAGTGAAGGACGAGCAGTACTTC. Its translation is CASRETVKDEQYF.

The rearrangement uses TRBV28 and TRBJ2-7, with 12 bases that match TRBD2. V lost 6 bases and J lost 3; bases outside the gene matches: 6. CDR3 length: 15 amino acids. Germline values: CDR1 MDHEN, CDR2 SYDVKM. In DNA form, the CDR3 reads TGTGCCAGCAGCCTGACTAGCGGGAGAATCTACGAGCAGTACTTC. This encodes CASSLTSGRIYEQYF.

The CDR3 reads CASSQSVNTEAFF. In DNA, the CDR3 is TGCGCCAGCAGCCAATCAGTGAACACTGAAGCTTTCTTT. The chain joins TRBV4-3 to TRBJ1-1; D unclear. V lost 2 bases to trimming and J lost 0 bases, with 4 bases between them. Germline loops: CDR1 LGHNA, CDR2 YSLEER. The CDR3 covers 13 residues.

Of note for this clone: A junction boundary mismatches the germline segment, possibly from a read error. This chain uses TRBV5-1 with TRBJ2-1; 11 bases match TRBD2. CDR3 size: 17 residues. Looked up from germline, CDR1 is SGHRS and CDR2 is YFSETQ. The CDR3, as DNA: TGCGCCAGCTGCTTCGGACTAGCGGGTCGCTCCTACAATGAGCAGTTCTTC. It codes for CASCFGLAGRSYNEQFF.

This clone appeared a few times. The rearrangement joins TRBV2 to TRBJ2-7; 10 nucleotides match TRBD1. Germline CDR1 SNHLY, CDR2 FYNNEI. CDR3 length: 15 residues. Germline trimming cut 4 bases from V and 5 bases from J; bases unmatched to any gene: 8. The CDR3 sequence is CASSVSGTGDNEQYF. Here the CDR3 DNA reads TGTGCCAGCAGTGTCTCCGGGACAGGGGACAACGAGCAGTACTTC.

This chain uses TRBV6-1 with TRBJ1-6; 9 bases agree with TRBD1. There are 20 residues in the CDR3. Trimming took 3 bases from V and 1 from J; bases not matched to a gene: 13. Per germline, CDR1 MNHNS and CDR2 SASEGT. This CDR3 reads CASSDPRQGEVASYNSPLHF. Here the CDR3 DNA reads TGTGCCAGCAGTGACCCCAGACAGGGGGAAGTCGCATCCTATAATTCACCCCTCCACTTT.

The J gene is TRBJ2-7, the V gene TRBV9; 9 bases are a match to TRBD2. This CDR3 is built from 15 residues. Trimming at V came to 0 bases and at J to 8 bases, leaving 9 bases not matched to a gene. Germline loops: CDR1 SGDLS, CDR2 YYNGEE. The CDR3 bases are TGTGCCAGCAGCGTAGAGATAGCGGGAGTTCGACAGCAGTACTTC. Translating it yields CASSVEIAGVRQQYF.

V gene TRBV29-1 combines with J gene TRBJ2-3; 9 bases are a match to TRBD2. This CDR3 has 14 residues. The V and J ends lost 5 bases and 5 bases, in that order; junction bases with no gene match: 8. Germline CDR1 and CDR2: SQVTM and ANQGSEA. CDR3 in amino acids: CSVPLSGGIDTQYF. The CDR3 DNA follows: TGCAGCGTTCCCTTGAGCGGGGGGATAGATACGCAGTATTTT.

The chain couples TRBV19 to TRBJ1-1; D call uncertain. V shed 11 bases and J shed 1 base, with 17 bases lying between them. Germline CDR1 reads LNHDA; CDR2 reads SQIVND (reference sequence). This CDR3 region has 14 residues. CDR3: CAPLVEFRNTEAFF. In DNA, the CDR3 is TGTGCCCCCTTAGTGGAGTTCAGGAACACTGAAGCTTTCTTT.

The chain carries TRBV2 and TRBJ1-2, with 7 bases matching TRBD1. The ends lost 2 bases at V and 4 bases at J; junction bases unmatched: 4. The CDR3 is made up of 14 amino acids. Germline V gives CDR1 SNHLY, CDR2 FYNNEI. In DNA, the CDR3 is TGTGCCAGCAGTGAACGACAGGGAACCTATGGCTACACCTTC. It yields the protein CASSERQGTYGYTF. Full variable domain (missing parts from reference TRBV2 and TRBJ1-2): EPEVTQTPSHQVTQMGQEVILRCVPISNHLYFYWYRQILGQKVEFLVSFYNNEISEKSEIFDDQFSVERPDGSNFTLKIRSTKLEDSAMYFCASSERQGTYGYTFGSGTRLTVV.

J is TRBJ2-2 and V is TRBV21-1; TRBD2 is the table's D call and was not checked against the DNA. TRBV21-1 is shown as a pseudogene. The CDR3 covers 21 residues. DNA for the CDR3: TGTGCCAGCAGCAAAACGCAATCCAAGCCTCCGCGTAGCGGGAGTAACGGGGAGCTGTTTTTT. Translated: CASSKTQSKPPRSGSNGELFF.

The chain recombines TRBV2 with TRBJ1-5, with 11 bases identical to TRBD1. The CDR3 runs to 17 residues. Germline CDR1 is SNHLY and CDR2 is FYNNEI. V gave up 0 bases and J gave up 7 bases; unmatched junction bases: 8. In DNA, the CDR3 is TGTGCCAGCAGTGAAGCCGGGACAGGGGGAGGCTTCCAGCCCCAGCATTTT. Translating gives CASSEAGTGGGFQPQHF.

V gene TRBV27 combines with J gene TRBJ2-7; no reliable D call. Germline lookup yields CDR1 MNHEY and CDR2 SMNVEV (reference sequence). V was pared by 5 bases and J by 2 bases, with 10 bases between. The CDR3 extends over 13 amino acids. The CDR3 nucleotides are TGTGCCAGCAGTACAAATGCCCCCTACGAGCAGTACTTC. Its protein product is CASSTNAPYEQYF.

J is TRBJ2-2 and V is TRBV18, with 10 positions matching TRBD1. Germline loops: CDR1 KGHSH, CDR2 LQKENI. The CDR3 covers 17 residues. The V and J ends lost 4 bases and 0 bases, in that order; junction bases with no gene match: 5. The CDR3 nucleotides are TGTGCCAGCTCACTAAGGGACAGGGGCCCGAACACCGGGGAGCTGTTTTTT. The encoded protein is CASSLRDRGPNTGELFF.